This TCR beta chain was documented in a study of T-cell reconstitution after alpha-beta-depleted transplantation in children. General study findings and limits: A year had passed since transplant, and T-cell counts and diversity by then came mostly from newly produced T cells. Approximately two months post-transplant, alpha-beta T cells reportedly originated from several hundred expanded graft clones. The high TCRbeta diversity at day 60 in some patients came from surviving recipient T cells and thymic progenitors.

Per germline, CDR1 SGHVS and CDR2 FNYEAQ. J lost 5 bases, V lost 5 bases, and 13 bases had no gene match. CDR3 length: 17 amino acids. This clonotype was seen many times. Its target is not known. Unique molecular identifiers featured in how the TCRbeta library was prepared. TCRdb reprocessed the PCR reads with MiXCR, giving one entry per CDR3 protein. The top ten hold about 0.79% of the sample, which has around 700,000 distinct CDR3 sequences, about an eighth seen once. The TCR comes from a girl aged 2 to 10 with congenital amegakaryocytic thrombocytopenia, due to receive a stem cell transplant. The sample in question was PBMCs, obtained before TCRalphabeta/CD19-depleted stem cell transplant. The rearrangement joins TRBV7-6 to TRBJ2-1; 9 positions agree with TRBD2. The CDR3, as DNA: TGTGCCAGCAGCCGCCTAATAGCGGGAGTTTCCGACAATGAGCAGTTCTTC. Amino acid sequence: CASSRLIAGVSDNEQFF.